One T cell receptor beta chain is described in this entry. Measured with immunoSEQ multiplex PCR; TCRdb has only the in-frame clones, and not every one. The sample lists around 59,000 clones; 90% to 95% were seen once. This record comes from a study of T cell changes during pregnancy in multiple sclerosis. There are 14 residues in the CDR3. Germline V gives CDR1 SEHNR, CDR2 FQNEAQ (reference sequence). The ends lost 4 bases at V and 3 bases at J; junction bases unmatched: 5. The clonotype was recovered from a female donor in good health, enrolled as a control in a pregnancy study. The material was peripheral blood, obtained in the third trimester of pregnancy. V is TRBV7-9 and J is TRBJ2-5, with TRBD1 matching 7 bases. The chain's CDR3 is CASSSTGLKETQYF. The CDR3 region has the DNA TGTGCCAGCAGCTCGACAGGGTTGAAAGAGACCCAGTACTTC.